This paragraph covers one T cell receptor beta chain sequence. The data were taken from a study of OX40 agonist ivuxolimab in advanced cancers. The overall study: Treatment of patients was with ivuxolimab, an agonistic anti-OX40 (CD134) antibody. Participants averaged approximately 61 years of age (range roughly 23 to 90) and were around 83% male.

Clones were sequenced by immunoSEQ multiplex PCR, and TCRdb holds only the in-frame ones, with some missing. The sample consists of around 45,000 clones, over 60% of them appearing once. Germline V gene lookup returns CDR1 LNHDA and CDR2 SQIVND (reference sequence). Losses at the gene ends were 10 bases for V and 7 bases for J; bases not matched to a gene: 14. This CDR3 spans 15 amino acids. The chain is built from TRBV19 and TRBJ1-4; 8 nucleotides line up with TRBD1. Sample: CD4+ or CD8+ T cells sorted from blood, taken in a trial of the OX40 agonist ivuxolimab. The clonotype was recovered from an adult with an advanced solid tumor such as melanoma, head and neck, liver or kidney cancer. CDR3 coding DNA: TGTGCCACCCAGTATAGAGGTGGGACAGGTGAAAAACTGTTTTTT. Translated, it gives CATQYRGGTGEKLFF.